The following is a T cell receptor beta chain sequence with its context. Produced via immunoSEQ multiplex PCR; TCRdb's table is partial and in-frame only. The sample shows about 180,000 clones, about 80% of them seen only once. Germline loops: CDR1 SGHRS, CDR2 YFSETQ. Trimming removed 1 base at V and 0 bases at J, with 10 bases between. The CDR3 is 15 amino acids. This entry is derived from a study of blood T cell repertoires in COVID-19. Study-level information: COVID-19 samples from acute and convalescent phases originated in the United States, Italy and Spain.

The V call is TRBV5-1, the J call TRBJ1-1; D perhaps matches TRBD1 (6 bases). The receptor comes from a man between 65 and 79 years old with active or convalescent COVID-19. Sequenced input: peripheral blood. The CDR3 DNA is TGCGCCAGCAGCTTGACAGGGCGCATGAACACTGAAGCTTTCTTT. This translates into CASSLTGRMNTEAFF.